These T cell receptor beta chains were read from a single sample in a study of T cells in Graves' hyperthyroidism and ophthalmopathy. MiXCR, run by TCRdb on the multiplex PCR reads, gives a single entry per CDR3 protein. The sample has 500,000 to 650,000 distinct CDR3 sequences, over 15% seen once; the top ten hold roughly 18%. Sequenced: blood. All receptors come from a woman aged 18-29 years with Graves' ophthalmopathy. Both conserved end residues are part of each CDR3. Fields, in order: CDR3 protein, J gene, D gene, V gene. The D gene is left open where the match is weak.

CDR3: CASSSSGRGYEQYF; J: TRBJ2-7; D: .; V: TRBV12-3/TRBV12-4
CDR3: CASSLEQGAPQPQHF; J: TRBJ1-5; D: TRBD1; V: TRBV2
CDR3: CASSPPLGDEAFF; J: TRBJ1-1; D: .; V: TRBV7-9
CDR3: CAWSVPTVNTEAFF; J: TRBJ1-1; D: .; V: TRBV30
CDR3: CASSEGGQAIQYF; J: TRBJ2-4; D: .; V: TRBV7-9
CDR3: CASSYSGQGAAKTF; J: TRBJ1-2; D: TRBD1; V: TRBV12-3/TRBV12-4
CDR3: CASSLAELGDNEQFF; J: TRBJ2-1; D: .; V: TRBV28
CDR3: CASSARGRAGYTF; J: TRBJ1-2; D: .; V: TRBV4-1
CDR3: CAWSVRPTIQETQYF; J: TRBJ2-5; D: .; V: TRBV30
CDR3: CASSLLSSGGGFDEQFF; J: TRBJ2-1; D: TRBD2; V: TRBV7-9